These 27 T cell receptor beta chains were sequenced from one sample in a study of molecular identifiers for immune sequencing clone quantification. TCRdb itself ran the PCR reads through MiXCR, one entry per CDR3 protein. Among some 590,000 distinct CDR3 sequences listed, less than 30% were seen once. Sequences were obtained from naive CD8+ T cells from blood, with Jurkat cell RNA spiked in. As to subset: FACS-sorted CD8+CD4-CCR7+CD45RA+ naive T cells. The receptors here all came from a human donor in good health. Some libraries in this study had Jurkat cell RNA spiked in.

A word on this clonotype: At one of its ends the junction is not consistent with the germline gene, which may arise from a read error. The chain recombines TRBV27 with TRBJ2-3; D may be TRBD1 (5 bases). CDR1 and CDR2 (germline): MNHEY, SMNVEV (reference sequence). The CDR3 is made up of 15 amino acids. The CDR3 coding sequence is TGTGCCAGCCGTTTAACAGGTTACGGCACAGATACGCAGTATTTT. This encodes CASRLTGYGTDTQYF.

This clonotype was picked up many times. Here the CDR3 reads CSARMGAYTDTQYF. The CDR3 DNA sequence: TGCAGTGCTAGGATGGGGGCCTACACAGATACGCAGTATTTT. The chain is built from TRBV20-1 and TRBJ2-3, with D possibly TRBD1 on 6 matching bases. The ends were cut back, 3 bases at V and 2 bases at J, with 12 bases in the middle. From germline, CDR1 is DFQATT and CDR2 SNEGSKA (reference sequence). The CDR3 length is 14 residues.

This clonotype was counted only a few times. The rearrangement joins TRBV7-9 to TRBJ2-1; D unresolved. Trimming shortened V by 2 bases and J by 5 bases, and 16 bases separated the two germline ends. Germline assignment: CDR1 SEHNR and CDR2 FQNEAQ (reference sequence). CDR3 size: 16 residues. CDR3 coding DNA: TGTGCCAGCAGCTTACAGATGACCGGCACCCACAATGAGCAGTTCTTC. It encodes CASSLQMTGTHNEQFF.

The chain uses TRBV3-1 and TRBJ2-3; possibly TRBD1 for D (6 bases). CDR1 is LGHDT, CDR2 YNNKEL, per germline (reference sequence). Trimming stripped 4 bases from V and 2 bases from J, with 22 bases between. The CDR3 sequence is 18 residues long. In DNA form, the CDR3 reads TGTGCCAGCAGCCGAGATTATCTTCGAGGGGGAACCACAGATACGCAGTATTTT. Translating gives CASSRDYLRGGTTDTQYF.

This clonotype was detected many times. The V call is TRBV3-1, the J call TRBJ2-2, with 10 bases that match TRBD1. V shed 2 bases and J 5 bases; nucleotides not matched to a gene: 5. Germline V gene lookup returns CDR1 LGHDT and CDR2 YNNKEL (reference sequence). There are 16 residues in the CDR3. CDR3 coding DNA: TGTGCCAGCAGCCAAATTGGGACAGGGGAGACCGGGGAGCTGTTTTTT. Its translation is CASSQIGTGETGELFF.

The chain carries TRBV28 and TRBJ2-1, with TRBD2 identical over 10 bases. The CDR3 covers 16 residues. V shed 2 bases and J 8 bases; nucleotides not matched to a gene: 9. Germline V lookup: CDR1 MDHEN, CDR2 SYDVKM. The CDR3 region has the DNA TGTGCCAGCAGTTTACCCGCTAGCGGGAGTAGGGATGAGCAGTTCTTC. Protein: CASSLPASGSRDEQFF.

This clonotype was picked up many times. V gene TRBV3-1 combines with J gene TRBJ1-1; D ambiguous. The CDR3 length is 14 residues. Trimming shortened V by 1 base and J by 6 bases, and 12 bases separated the two germline ends. Germline values: CDR1 LGHDT, CDR2 YNNKEL (reference sequence). The CDR3 protein is CASSQVGRNAEAFF. CDR3 sequence (DNA): TGTGCCAGCAGCCAAGTTGGCAGAAACGCTGAAGCTTTCTTT. Full variable domain (remainder filled in from reference TRBV3-1 and TRBJ1-1): DTAVSQTPKYLVTQMGNDKSIKCEQNLGHDTMYWYKQDSKKFLKIMFSYNNKELIINETVPNRFSPKSPDKAHLNLHINSLELGDSAVYFCASSQVGRNAEAFFGQGTRLTVV.

This clonotype was seen only a few times. The V call is TRBV19, the J call TRBJ2-5, with 7 positions matching TRBD2. Unmatched junction bases numbered 3, after V lost 4 bases and J lost 4 bases. CDR3 length: 13 residues. CDR1 and CDR2 from the germline V gene are LNHDA and SQIVND (reference sequence). The CDR3 spells CASSKWEGETQYF. The CDR3 DNA follows: TGTGCCAGTAGTAAATGGGAGGGAGAGACCCAGTACTTC.

Notes on this clonotype: A much larger clone differs by one base, so this may be a read error. The chain links TRBV7-2 to TRBJ2-3, with a tentative D call TRBD2 (5 bases). The germline V gene has CDR1 SGHTA and CDR2 FQGNSA. Trimming removed 3 bases from V and 5 bases from J, with 15 bases in between. CDR3 length equals 15 residues. CDR3 region: CASSFVACVKDTQYF. In nucleotides, the CDR3 is TGTGCCAGCAGCTTCGTAGCGTGTGTGAAAGATACGCAGTATTTT.

In the case of this clonotype: The junction departs from germline at one end; a sequencing error may be responsible. V is TRBV4-1 and J is TRBJ1-1; D is ambiguous. The CDR3 contains 11 residues. From germline, CDR1 is MGHRA and CDR2 YSYEKL. CDR3 loop: CAGSANTEAFF. The CDR3 DNA follows: TGCGCCGGCAGCGCCAACACTGAAGCTTTCTTT.

This chain links TRBV27 with TRBJ2-2, with 13 positions matching TRBD2. V gave up 6 bases and J gave up 6 bases; unmatched junction bases: 4. The CDR3 has 15 amino acids. Germline values: CDR1 MNHEY, CDR2 SMNVEV (reference sequence). The CDR3 coding sequence is TGTGCCAGCAGGGAACTAGCGGGGGGGCCCGGGGAGCTGTTTTTT. Its translation is CASRELAGGPGELFF.

This clonotype was observed many times. This chain connects TRBV20-1 to TRBJ2-7; a possible D gene is TRBD2 (6 bases). This CDR3 has 17 amino acids. The germline CDR1 and CDR2 sequences are DFQATT and SNEGSKA (reference sequence). V lost 2 bases and J lost 3, with 23 bases in between. The CDR3 sequence is CSARRTSSAAQGYEQYF. CDR3 nucleotide sequence: TGCAGTGCTAGAAGGACCTCTAGCGCGGCCCAAGGCTACGAGCAGTACTTC.

Worth noting for this clonotype: Mismatch with germline at one junction end may stem from a read error. This chain joins TRBV9 and TRBJ2-7; D perhaps matches TRBD1 (7 bases). The CDR3 is 14 residues long. From germline, CDR1 is SGDLS and CDR2 YYNGEE. The CDR3 loop reads CANSPGGSSYEQYF. CDR3 DNA: TGTGCCAACAGCCCAGGGGGGAGCTCCTACGAGCAGTACTTC.

Turning to this clonotype: This may be a read error: a much more frequent sequence differs by one nucleotide. The rearrangement links TRBV4-1 to TRBJ2-5, with TRBD1 matching 7 bases. Trimming removed 2 bases from V and 11 bases from J; junction bases left unmatched: 8. CDR3 size: 13 residues. Germline loops: CDR1 MGHRA, CDR2 YSYEKL. The CDR3 sequence: CASSQHRGPGQYF. The CDR3 nucleotides are TGCGCCAGCAGCCAACATAGGGGGCCAGGACAGTACTTC.

The sample holds a few counts of this clonotype. V and J are TRBV20-1 and TRBJ2-1; no reliable D call. This CDR3 has 12 amino acids. With 0 bases removed from V and 7 bases from J, the gap between germline ends came to 7 bases. The germline V gene encodes CDR1 DFQATT and CDR2 SNEGSKA (reference sequence). DNA for the CDR3: TGCAGTGCTAGAGAGGATGTAAATGAGCAGTTCTTC. This codes for CSAREDVNEQFF.

The chain is built from TRBV20-1 and TRBJ1-1, with D perhaps matching TRBD1 (5 bases). The ends were cut back, 0 bases at V and 4 bases at J, with 18 bases in the middle. The germline V gene encodes CDR1 DFQATT and CDR2 SNEGSKA (reference sequence). This CDR3 is 16 amino acids long. CDR3 loop: CSARDRRAGRITEAFF. The CDR3 bases are TGCAGTGCTAGAGATAGGAGGGCAGGGCGGATCACTGAAGCTTTCTTT.

The chain links TRBV20-1 to TRBJ2-7, with 7 bases aligning to TRBD1. The J segment lost 0 bases and the V segment lost 7 bases, leaving 6 bases of the junction unmatched. This CDR3 is built from 13 residues. The germline CDR1 and CDR2 sequences are DFQATT and SNEGSKA (reference sequence). The CDR3 DNA sequence: TGCAGTGTTCAAACAGGGGTCTCCTACGAGCAGTACTTC. Encoded protein: CSVQTGVSYEQYF.

The chain carries TRBV27 and TRBJ2-1; possibly TRBD2 for D (5 bases). The CDR3 has 14 amino acids. The V end was cut by 7 bases, the J end by 1 base, with 11 bases between. The germline CDR1 and CDR2 sequences are MNHEY and SMNVEV (reference sequence). In nucleotides, the CDR3 is TGTGCCAGCATCCCGGACTTGTCCTACAATGAGCAGTTCTTC. This codes for CASIPDLSYNEQFF.

As concerns this clonotype: A much larger clonotype is one base distant, so this may be a read error. The conserved phenylalanine or tryptophan normally closing the CDR3 is absent here, so this likely arose from a read error. The chain combines TRBV19 with TRBJ1-4, with a tentative D call TRBD1 (5 bases). CDR3 length: 15 amino acids. V shed 8 bases and J shed 0 bases, with 13 bases lying between them. CDR1 and CDR2 (germline): LNHDA, SQIVND (reference sequence). The CDR3 loop is CASRIRDATNEKLFY. The CDR3, as DNA: TGTGCCAGTCGAATACGGGACGCAACTAATGAAAAACTGTTTTAT.

Only one count was recorded for this clonotype. One base away lies a much larger clone, so this may be a sequencing read error. Here the CDR3 omits its conserved ending phenylalanine or tryptophan, so a read error is the likely source. V usage is TRBV4-3 and J usage is TRBJ1-1; no reliable D call. V lost 6 bases and J lost 1, with 9 bases in between. The CDR3 is made up of 13 amino acids. Germline CDR1 LGHNA, CDR2 YSLEER. The CDR3 bases are TGCGCCAGCAGTTCGCCAGAGAACACTGAAGCTTTCTTG. It encodes CASSSPENTEAFL.

The chain uses TRBV19 and TRBJ1-5, with D possibly TRBD1 on 5 matching bases. CDR1 and CDR2 (germline): LNHDA, SQIVND (reference sequence). The CDR3 extends over 13 amino acids. Trimming shortened V by 3 bases and J by 9 bases, and 12 bases separated the two germline ends. CDR3 in DNA: TGTGCCAGTAGTATCGGTCCCGGGGCGCCCCAGCATTTT. Protein sequence: CASSIGPGAPQHF.

The gene calls are TRBV14 and TRBJ2-1, with TRBD2 matching 15 bases. Germline V gene sequence: CDR1 SGHDN, CDR2 FVKESK. This CDR3 has 18 residues. The V segment lost 3 bases and the J segment 9 bases; nucleotides outside the gene matches: 12. The CDR3 nucleotides read TGTGCCAGCAGCCACATCCCTTCAGGACTAGCGGGAGGGATTGAGCAGTTCTTC. Encoded protein: CASSHIPSGLAGGIEQFF.

The sample holds many counts of this clonotype. This chain joins TRBV2 and TRBJ2-5; D perhaps matches TRBD1 (6 bases). V was shortened by 6 bases and J by 4 bases, with 12 bases between the two germline ends. This CDR3 contains 13 residues. The germline V gene has CDR1 SNHLY and CDR2 FYNNEI. The CDR3 sequence: CASSELGAETQYF. The CDR3 DNA follows: TGTGCCAGCAGCGAATTGGGGGCAGAGACCCAGTACTTC.

This clonotype has at least ten counts. The V call is TRBV29-1, the J call TRBJ2-2; 11 bases are shared with TRBD1. From germline, CDR1 is SQVTM and CDR2 ANQGSEA. With V trimmed by 2 bases and J by 4 bases, 6 bases remained unmatched. There are 16 residues in the CDR3. In DNA form, the CDR3 reads TGCAGCGTTGAATTCTCCGGGACAGGGGGCACCGGGGAGCTGTTTTTT. It is translated as CSVEFSGTGGTGELFF.

This clonotype was counted many times. V gene TRBV29-1 combines with J gene TRBJ1-6; the D is unclear. Per the germline V gene, CDR1 is SQVTM and CDR2 is ANQGSEA. The CDR3 length is 12 residues. V lost 4 bases, J lost 14 bases, and 15 bases lay in between. CDR3 sequence: CSVVDRLSTLHF. The CDR3 coding sequence is TGCAGCGTTGTTGATCGCCTGTCGACCCTCCACTTT.

V gene TRBV19 combines with J gene TRBJ1-1; 10 bases map to TRBD1. With V trimmed by 10 bases and J by 5 bases, 7 bases remained unmatched. CDR3 length: 13 residues. The germline gives CDR1 LNHDA, CDR2 SQIVND (reference sequence). Written as DNA, the CDR3 is TGTGCCACTCGACGGACAGGGGGGACTGAAGCTTTCTTT. Translated, it gives CATRRTGGTEAFF.

The chain joins TRBV24-1 to TRBJ2-7; 8 nucleotides line up with TRBD1. CDR3 length equals 14 residues. The junction had 3 bases not matched to a gene; V was cut back by 3 bases and J by 3 bases. The germline V gene encodes CDR1 KGHDR and CDR2 SFDVKD. In DNA form, the CDR3 reads TGTGCCACCAGTGATCAAACAGGGGGCTACGAGCAGTACTTC. Its protein is CATSDQTGGYEQYF.